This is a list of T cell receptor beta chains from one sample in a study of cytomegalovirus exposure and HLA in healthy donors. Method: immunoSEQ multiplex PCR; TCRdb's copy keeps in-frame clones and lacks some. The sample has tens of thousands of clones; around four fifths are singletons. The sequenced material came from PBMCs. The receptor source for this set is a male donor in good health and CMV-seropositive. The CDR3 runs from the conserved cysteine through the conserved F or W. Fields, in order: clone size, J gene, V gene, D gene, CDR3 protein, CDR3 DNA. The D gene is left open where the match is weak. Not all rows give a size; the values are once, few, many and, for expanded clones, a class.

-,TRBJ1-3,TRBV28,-,CASSLSRNTIYF,TGTGCCAGCAGTTTAAGCAGAAACACCATATATTTT
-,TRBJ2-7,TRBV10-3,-,CAISEFRGPNEQYF,TGTGCCATCAGTGAGTTTAGAGGGCCCAACGAGCAGTACTTC
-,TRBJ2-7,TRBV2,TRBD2,CASTLGLAGNEQYF,TGTGCCAGCACCCTCGGGCTAGCGGGGAACGAGCAGTACTTC
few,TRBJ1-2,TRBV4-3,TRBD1,CASSRSVSGDSFNYGYTF,TGCGCCAGCAGCCGAAGCGTATCGGGGGACAGCTTTAACTATGGCTACACCTTC
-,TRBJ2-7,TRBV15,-,CATSRDFLDYEQYF,TGTGCCACCAGCAGAGATTTCCTAGACTACGAGCAGTACTTC
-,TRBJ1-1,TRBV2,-,CASSARTPMNTEAFF,TGTGCCAGCAGTGCCAGGACACCCATGAACACTGAAGCTTTCTTT
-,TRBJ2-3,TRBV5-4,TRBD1,CASSWDRAGTDTQYF,TGTGCCAGCAGCTGGGACAGGGCGGGCACAGATACGCAGTATTTT
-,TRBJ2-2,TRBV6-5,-,CASKRTDSNTGELFF,TGTGCCAGCAAGCGGACAGACTCGAACACCGGGGAGCTGTTTTTT
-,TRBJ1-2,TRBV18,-,CASSPPAGDYGYTF,TGTGCCAGCTCACCACCGGCAGGGGACTATGGCTACACCTTC
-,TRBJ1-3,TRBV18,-,CASSPLRGSSGNTIYF,TGTGCCAGCTCACCATTGAGGGGGAGCTCTGGAAACACCATATATTTT
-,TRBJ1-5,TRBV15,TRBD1,CATSRDTGDLSNQPQHF,TGTGCCACCAGCAGAGATACAGGGGACTTAAGCAATCAGCCCCAGCATTTT
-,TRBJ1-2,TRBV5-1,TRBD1,CASSLGGQEVYGYTF,TGCGCCAGCAGCTTGGGGGGACAGGAGGTCTATGGCTACACCTTC
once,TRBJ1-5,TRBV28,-,CASRRGEPQHF,TGTGCCAGCAGGCGGGGGGAGCCCCAGCATTTT
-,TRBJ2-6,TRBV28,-,CASSSPTSSGANVLTF,TGTGCCAGCAGTTCTCCAACTAGCTCTGGGGCCAACGTCCTGACTTTC
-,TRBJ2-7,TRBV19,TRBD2,CASSMRGTSAYEQYF,TGTGCCAGTAGTATGAGGGGGACTAGCGCCTACGAGCAGTACTTC
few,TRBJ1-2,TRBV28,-,CASSFRQYGYTF,TGTGCCAGCAGTTTTAGACAGTATGGCTACACCTTC
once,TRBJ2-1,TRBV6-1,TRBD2,CASSGGGTSSSWEFF,TGTGCCAGCAGCGGCGGTGGGACTAGCTCCTCTTGGGAGTTCTTC
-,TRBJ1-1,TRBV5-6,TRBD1,CASSSRVPGQDSAFF,TGTGCCAGCAGCTCCCGAGTCCCGGGACAGGACTCGGCTTTCTTT
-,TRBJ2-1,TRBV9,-,CASSVGLDSYNEQFF,TGTGCCAGCAGCGTCGGACTGGACTCCTACAATGAGCAGTTCTTC
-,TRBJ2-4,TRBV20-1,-,CSATVGNIQYF,TGCAGTGCTACAGTCGGGAACATTCAGTACTTC
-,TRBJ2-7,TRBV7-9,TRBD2,CASSPSGRAHEQYF,TGTGCCAGCAGTCCCAGCGGGAGGGCGCACGAGCAGTACTTC
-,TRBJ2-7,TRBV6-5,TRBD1,CASSPTGAYEQYF,TGTGCCAGCAGTCCGACAGGGGCCTACGAGCAGTACTTC
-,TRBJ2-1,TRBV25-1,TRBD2,CASSERGGSYNEQFF,TGTGCCAGCAGTGAACGGGGGGGCTCCTACAATGAGCAGTTCTTC
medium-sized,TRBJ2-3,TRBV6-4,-,CASSEGESTDTQYF,TGTGCCAGCAGTGAGGGCGAAAGCACAGATACGCAGTATTTT
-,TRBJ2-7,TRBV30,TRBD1,CAWSLGQVVEQYF,TGTGCCTGGAGTCTCGGACAGGTGGTTGAGCAGTACTTC
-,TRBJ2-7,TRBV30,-,CAWSVLAVTYEQYF,TGTGCCTGGAGTGTATTGGCGGTTACCTACGAGCAGTACTTC
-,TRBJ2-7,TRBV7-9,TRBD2,CASSSGLAGDPYEQYF,TGTGCCAGCAGCTCGGGACTAGCGGGAGACCCCTACGAGCAGTACTTC
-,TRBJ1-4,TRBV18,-,CASSQLSSAGNEKLFF,TGTGCCAGCTCTCAACTCAGTTCGGCGGGTAATGAAAAACTGTTTTTT
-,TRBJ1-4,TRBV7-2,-,CASSRRATNEKLFF,TGTGCCAGCAGCCGCAGGGCGACTAATGAAAAACTGTTTTTT
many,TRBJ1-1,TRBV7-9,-,CASSLLAGMNTEAFF,TGTGCCAGCAGCTTACTGGCGGGGATGAACACTGAAGCTTTCTTT
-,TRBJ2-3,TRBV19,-,CASSWESGTDTQYF,TGTGCCAGTAGTTGGGAGTCGGGCACAGATACGCAGTATTTT
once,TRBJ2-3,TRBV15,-,CATSLEPGLSTDTQYF,TGTGCCACCAGCTTGGAACCGGGACTTTCCACAGATACGCAGTATTTT
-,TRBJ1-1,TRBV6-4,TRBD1,CASSKDRETEAFF,TGTGCCAGCAGTAAAGACAGGGAAACTGAAGCTTTCTTT
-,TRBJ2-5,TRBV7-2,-,CASSLIGETQYF,TGTGCCAGCAGCTTAATCGGGGAGACCCAGTACTTC
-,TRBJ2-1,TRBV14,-,CASSSWASGGGDEQFF,TGTGCCAGCAGCTCATGGGCTAGCGGAGGGGGGGATGAGCAGTTCTTC
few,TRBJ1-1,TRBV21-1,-,CVNPPSSLPVF,TGTGTCAACCCGCCCTCCTCCCTCCCGGTTTTT
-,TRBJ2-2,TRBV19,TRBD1,CASSSVDRGNTGELFF,TGTGCCAGTAGTAGCGTAGACAGGGGAAACACCGGGGAGCTGTTTTTT
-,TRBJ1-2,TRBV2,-,CASLRGVGYGYTF,TGTGCCAGCCTTCGGGGGGTCGGCTATGGCTACACCTTC
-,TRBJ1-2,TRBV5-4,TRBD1,CASSHDRDFYGYTF,TGTGCCAGCAGCCATGACAGGGATTTCTATGGCTACACCTTC
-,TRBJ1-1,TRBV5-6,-,CASSLRQPNTEAFF,TGTGCCAGCAGCCTCCGACAGCCGAACACTGAAGCTTTCTTT
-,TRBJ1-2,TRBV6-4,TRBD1,CASSDRTGGKGYTF,TGTGCCAGCAGTGACAGGACAGGGGGAAAGGGCTACACCTTC
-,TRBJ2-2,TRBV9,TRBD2,CASTPSGSFNPGELFF,TGTGCCAGCACGCCCAGCGGGAGTTTTAACCCCGGGGAGCTGTTTTTT
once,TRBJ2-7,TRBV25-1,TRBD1,CASSPRGLDEQYF,TGTGCCAGCAGCCCGAGGGGGCTAGACGAGCAGTACTTC
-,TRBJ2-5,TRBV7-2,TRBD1,CASSSGQGLYLSQYF,TGTGCCAGCAGCTCGGGACAGGGGCTCTATCTTTCCCAGTACTTC
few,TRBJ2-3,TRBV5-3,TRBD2,CARSPRTSGRGSTDTQYF,TGTGCCAGAAGCCCGCGGACTAGCGGGAGGGGTAGCACAGATACGCAGTATTTT
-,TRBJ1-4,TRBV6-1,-,CASSGQPNEKLFF,TGTGCCAGCAGTGGACAGCCTAATGAAAAACTGTTTTTT
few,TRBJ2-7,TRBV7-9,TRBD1,CASSDRGPYEQYF,TGTGCCAGCAGCGACAGGGGGCCCTACGAGCAGTACTTC
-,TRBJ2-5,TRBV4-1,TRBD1,CASSLDREETQYF,TGCGCCAGCAGCCTCGACAGGGAAGAGACCCAGTACTTC
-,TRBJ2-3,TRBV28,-,CASSLPGVLNTDTQYF,TGTGCCAGCAGTTTGCCAGGGGTCTTGAACACAGATACGCAGTATTTT
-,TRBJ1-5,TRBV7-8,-,CASSPRRFRGPNQPQHF,TGTGCCAGCAGCCCACGACGCTTCAGGGGCCCTAATCAGCCCCAGCATTTT
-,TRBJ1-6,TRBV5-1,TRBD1,CASSLEGQISPLHF,TGCGCCAGCAGCTTGGAGGGACAGATTTCACCCCTCCACTTT
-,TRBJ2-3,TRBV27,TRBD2,CASSPASGYNTDTQYF,TGTGCCAGCAGTCCGGCTAGCGGGTATAACACAGATACGCAGTATTTT
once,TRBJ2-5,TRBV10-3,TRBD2,CAISEVWLGLAGVQETQYF,TGTGCCATCAGTGAGGTTTGGCTGGGGCTAGCGGGAGTTCAAGAGACCCAGTACTTC
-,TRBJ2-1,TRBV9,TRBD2,CASSVELAGAYGEQFF,TGTGCCAGCAGCGTAGAACTAGCGGGAGCGTATGGTGAGCAGTTCTTC
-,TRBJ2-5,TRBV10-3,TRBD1,CAISGRDRGEETQYF,TGTGCCATCAGTGGGAGGGACAGGGGGGAAGAGACCCAGTACTTC
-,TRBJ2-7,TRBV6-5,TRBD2,CASSYSAGGLYEQYF,TGTGCCAGCAGTTACTCAGCGGGAGGGCTGTACGAGCAGTACTTC
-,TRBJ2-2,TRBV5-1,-,CASSLALTGELFF,TGCGCCAGCAGCTTGGCCCTCACCGGGGAGCTGTTTTTT
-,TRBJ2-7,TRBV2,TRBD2,CARGLAGGVGHEQYF,TGTGCCAGGGGACTAGCGGGAGGGGTTGGCCACGAGCAGTACTTC
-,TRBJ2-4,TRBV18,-,CASSPGGMLAKNIQYF,TGTGCCAGCTCACCAGGCGGGATGCTAGCCAAAAACATTCAGTACTTC